This T cell receptor beta chain was obtained from a study of shared T cell receptors in the human thymus. Generated by immunoSEQ multiplex PCR, the TCRdb table keeps only in-frame clones and is missing some. The sample has approximately 490,000 clones, 78% seen once. Germline V gene sequence: CDR1 MNHEY, CDR2 SMNVEV (reference sequence). This CDR3 region has 15 residues. Trimming took 5 bases from V and 5 from J; bases not matched to a gene: 12. The same data also contributed to another study, on human thymus T cells. That source reports: Obtained as resections during corrective heart surgery, the thymus tissue was then studied. Thymic and blood repertoires showed apparently biased V and J gene usage.

Specimen: thymocytes. J is TRBJ2-7 and V is TRBV27; TRBD1 agrees at 7 bases. This clonotype was sampled from a boy under three years old with a congenital heart defect. The CDR3 sequence: CASSAQTGIPHEQYF. The CDR3, as DNA: TGTGCCAGCAGTGCGCAGACAGGGATCCCCCACGAGCAGTACTTC.